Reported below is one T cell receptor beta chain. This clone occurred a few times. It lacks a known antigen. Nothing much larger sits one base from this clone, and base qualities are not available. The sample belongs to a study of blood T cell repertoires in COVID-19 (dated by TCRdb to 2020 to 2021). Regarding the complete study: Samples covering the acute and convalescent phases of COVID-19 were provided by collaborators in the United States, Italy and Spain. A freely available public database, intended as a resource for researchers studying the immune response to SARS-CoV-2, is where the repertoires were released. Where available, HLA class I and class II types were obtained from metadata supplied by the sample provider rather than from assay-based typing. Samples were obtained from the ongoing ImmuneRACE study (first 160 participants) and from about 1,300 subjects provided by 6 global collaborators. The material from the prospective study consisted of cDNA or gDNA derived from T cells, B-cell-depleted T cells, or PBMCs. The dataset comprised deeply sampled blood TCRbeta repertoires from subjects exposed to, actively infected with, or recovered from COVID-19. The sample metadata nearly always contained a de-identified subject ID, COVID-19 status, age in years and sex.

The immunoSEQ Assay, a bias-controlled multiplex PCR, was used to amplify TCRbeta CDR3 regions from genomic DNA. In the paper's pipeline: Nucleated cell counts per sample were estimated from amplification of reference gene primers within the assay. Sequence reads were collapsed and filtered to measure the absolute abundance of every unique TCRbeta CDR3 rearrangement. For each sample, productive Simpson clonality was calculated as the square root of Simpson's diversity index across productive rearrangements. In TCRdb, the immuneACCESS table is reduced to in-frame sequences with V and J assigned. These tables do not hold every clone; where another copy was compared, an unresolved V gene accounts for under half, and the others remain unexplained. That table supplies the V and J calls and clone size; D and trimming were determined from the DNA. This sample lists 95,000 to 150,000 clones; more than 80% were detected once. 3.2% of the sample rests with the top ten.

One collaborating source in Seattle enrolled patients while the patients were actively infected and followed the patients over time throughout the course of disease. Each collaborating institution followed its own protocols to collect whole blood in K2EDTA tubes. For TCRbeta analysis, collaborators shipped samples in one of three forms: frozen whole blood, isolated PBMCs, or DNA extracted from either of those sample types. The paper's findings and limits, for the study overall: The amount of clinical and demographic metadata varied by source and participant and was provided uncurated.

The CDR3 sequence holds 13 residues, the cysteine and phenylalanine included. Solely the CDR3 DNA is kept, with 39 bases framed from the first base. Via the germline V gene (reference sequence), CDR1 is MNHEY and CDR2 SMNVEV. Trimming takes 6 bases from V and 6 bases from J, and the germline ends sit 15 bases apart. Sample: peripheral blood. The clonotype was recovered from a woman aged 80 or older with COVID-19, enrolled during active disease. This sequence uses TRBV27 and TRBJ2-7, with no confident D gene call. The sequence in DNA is TGTGCCAGCAGCACGACTGTGGGTCTCGAGCAGTACTTC. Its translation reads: CASSTTVGLEQYF.